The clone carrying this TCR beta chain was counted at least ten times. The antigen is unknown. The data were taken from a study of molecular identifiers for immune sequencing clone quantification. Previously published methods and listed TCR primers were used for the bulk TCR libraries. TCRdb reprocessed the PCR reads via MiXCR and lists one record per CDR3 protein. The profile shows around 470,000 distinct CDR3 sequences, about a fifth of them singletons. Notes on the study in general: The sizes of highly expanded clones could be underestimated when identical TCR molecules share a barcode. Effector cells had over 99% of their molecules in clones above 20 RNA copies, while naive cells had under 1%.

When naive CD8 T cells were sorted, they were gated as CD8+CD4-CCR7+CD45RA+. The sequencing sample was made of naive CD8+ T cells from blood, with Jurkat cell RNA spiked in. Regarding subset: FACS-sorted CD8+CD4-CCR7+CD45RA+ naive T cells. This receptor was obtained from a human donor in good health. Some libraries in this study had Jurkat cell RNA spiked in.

CDR3 protein: CSATDGRLAKNIQYF. Written as DNA, the CDR3 is TGCAGTGCCACCGACGGAAGACTAGCCAAAAACATTCAGTACTTC. This rearrangement joins TRBV20-1 to TRBJ2-4; D unresolved. The CDR3 is 15 amino acids. V gave up 6 bases and J gave up 0 bases, with 15 bases separating them. CDR1 is DFQATT, CDR2 SNEGSKA, per germline (reference sequence).